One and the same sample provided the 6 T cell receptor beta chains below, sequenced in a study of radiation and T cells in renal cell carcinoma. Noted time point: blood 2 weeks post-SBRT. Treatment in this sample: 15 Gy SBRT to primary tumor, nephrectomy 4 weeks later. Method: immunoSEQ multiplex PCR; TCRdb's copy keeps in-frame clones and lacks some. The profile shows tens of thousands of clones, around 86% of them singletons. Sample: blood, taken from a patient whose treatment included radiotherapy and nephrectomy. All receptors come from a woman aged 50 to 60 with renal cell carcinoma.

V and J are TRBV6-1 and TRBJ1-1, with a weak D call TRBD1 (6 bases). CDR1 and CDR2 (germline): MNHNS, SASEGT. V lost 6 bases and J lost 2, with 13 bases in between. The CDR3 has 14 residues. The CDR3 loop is CASRLTGDNTEAFF. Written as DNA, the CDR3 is TGTGCCAGCAGATTGACAGGAGATAACACTGAAGCTTTCTTT.

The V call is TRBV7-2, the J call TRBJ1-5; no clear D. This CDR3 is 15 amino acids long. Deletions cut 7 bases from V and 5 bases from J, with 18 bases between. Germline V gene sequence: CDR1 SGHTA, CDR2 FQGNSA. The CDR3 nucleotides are TGTGCCAGCACGAACGGACTAGGGAACGATCAGCCCCAGCATTTT. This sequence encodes CASTNGLGNDQPQHF.

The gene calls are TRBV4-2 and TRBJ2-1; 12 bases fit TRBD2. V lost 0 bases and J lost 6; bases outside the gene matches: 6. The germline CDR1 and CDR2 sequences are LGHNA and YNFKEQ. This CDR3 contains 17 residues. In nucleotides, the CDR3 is TGTGCCAGCAGCCAAGACGGGACTAGCGGGTTACTCAATGAGCAGTTCTTC. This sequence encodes CASSQDGTSGLLNEQFF.

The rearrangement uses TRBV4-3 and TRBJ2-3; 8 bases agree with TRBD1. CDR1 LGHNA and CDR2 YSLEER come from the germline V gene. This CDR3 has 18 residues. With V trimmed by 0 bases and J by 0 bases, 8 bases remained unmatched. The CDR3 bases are TGCGCCAGCAGCCAAGATATGGCAGGGGGCACTAGCACAGATACGCAGTATTTT. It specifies CASSQDMAGGTSTDTQYF.

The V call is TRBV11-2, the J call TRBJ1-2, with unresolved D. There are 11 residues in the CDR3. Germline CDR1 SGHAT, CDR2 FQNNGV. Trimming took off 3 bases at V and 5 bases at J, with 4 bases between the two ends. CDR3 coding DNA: TGTGCCAGCAGCTTTCGATATGGCTACACCTTC. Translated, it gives CASSFRYGYTF.

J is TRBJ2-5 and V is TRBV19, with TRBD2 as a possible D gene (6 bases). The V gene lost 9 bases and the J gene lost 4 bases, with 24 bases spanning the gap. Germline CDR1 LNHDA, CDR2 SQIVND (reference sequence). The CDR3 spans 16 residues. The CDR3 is CASKGRGSVEGETQYF. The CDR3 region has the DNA TGTGCCAGCAAAGGGCGGGGTTCGGTAGAGGGAGAGACCCAGTACTTC.